The rows below give T cell receptor beta chains drawn from one sample of a study of T cell repertoires in cytomegalovirus infection. A single record per CDR3 protein comes from TCRdb applying MiXCR to the reads. The sample shows more than 250,000 distinct CDR3 sequences, around 13% of them seen only once. Sequenced input: PBMCs. The receptors shown here come from a human donor in good health (CMV status not recorded). Some clones in this sample may be carry-over from other donors' samples. Each CDR3 is given with its conserved first and last residue. Each record gives: clone size, V gene, J gene, D gene, CDR3 protein, CDR3 DNA. D genes are given only for firm matches. A row's size may be missing; if present it is once, few, many or a size class.

few,TRBV7-2,TRBJ2-1,.,CASSAGVVGVNEQFF,TGTGCCAGCAGCGCAGGGGTGGTGGGAGTGAATGAGCAGTTCTTC
few,TRBV5-1,TRBJ2-7,.,CASSYSLKVGEIYEQYF,TGCGCCAGCAGCTATTCTCTGAAGGTTGGCGAAATCTACGAGCAGTACTTC
many,TRBV14,TRBJ2-7,.,CASSQARIGGEQYF,TGTGCCAGCAGCCAAGCACGGATTGGGGGCGAGCAGTACTTC
.,TRBV20-1,TRBJ1-5,.,CSALRVGFGNQPQHF,TGCAGTGCTCTGCGAGTGGGTTTTGGCAATCAGCCCCAGCATTTT
.,TRBV6-6,TRBJ2-7,TRBD2,CASSYSGTTYEQYF,TGTGCCAGCAGTTACTCGGGGACTACCTACGAGCAGTACTTC
many,TRBV11-3,TRBJ2-7,.,CASSLPGGIGYEQYF,TGTGCCAGCAGCTTACCTGGGGGAATAGGCTACGAGCAGTACTTC
.,TRBV4-1,TRBJ2-1,.,CASRLDYEQFF,TGCGCCAGCAGGCTCGACTATGAGCAGTTCTTC
many,TRBV7-8,TRBJ2-3,.,CASSQVGSSTDTQYF,TGTGCCAGCAGTCAAGTTGGGTCTAGCACAGATACGCAGTATTTT
many,TRBV7-2,TRBJ1-5,.,CASSYRDGNQPQHF,TGTGCCAGCAGCTATCGGGATGGCAATCAGCCCCAGCATTTT
many,TRBV6-2/TRBV6-3,TRBJ1-1,TRBD1,CATNSGTGEAFF,TGTGCCACAAATTCCGGGACAGGTGAAGCTTTCTTT
many,TRBV7-8,TRBJ2-1,.,CASSLAGLGEQFF,TGTGCCAGCAGCTTAGCGGGTCTAGGCGAGCAGTTCTTC
.,TRBV19,TRBJ1-1,TRBD1,CASSITGTGGTEAFF,TGTGCCAGTAGTATAACCGGGACAGGGGGTACTGAAGCTTTCTTT
many,TRBV7-7,TRBJ2-1,.,CASSSRASANNEQFF,TGTGCTAGCAGCTCTAGAGCTAGCGCCAACAATGAGCAGTTCTTC
few,TRBV7-2,TRBJ2-3,TRBD2,CASSYRGGGGITDTQYF,TGTGCCAGCAGCTACCGGGGGGGGGGGGGTATCACAGATACGCAGTATTTT
many,TRBV6-1,TRBJ2-5,TRBD1,CASSRDRGETQYF,TGTGCCAGCAGCCGGGACAGGGGAGAGACCCAGTACTTC
few,TRBV28,TRBJ1-5,.,CASSFEGNQHF,TGTGCCAGCAGTTTTGAGGGAAACCAGCATTTT
.,TRBV7-9,TRBJ1-2,.,CASSLVGAFYGYTF,TGTGCCAGCAGCTTAGTTGGAGCCTTCTATGGCTACACCTTC
many,TRBV28,TRBJ2-3,TRBD1,CASSFQGDSTDTQYF,TGTGCCAGCAGTTTCCAGGGGGACAGCACAGATACGCAGTATTTT
.,TRBV28,TRBJ1-6,.,CASSSRLGDNSPLHF,TGTGCCAGCAGTTCTCGCCTGGGGGATAATTCACCCCTCCACTTT
few,TRBV5-4,TRBJ2-2,TRBD1,CASRAPGQGTVAGELFF,TGTGCCAGCAGGGCCCCGGGACAGGGGACGGTAGCCGGGGAGCTGTTTTTT
many,TRBV7-2,TRBJ2-6,.,CASSPGRTGKTSVGSGANVLTF,TGTGCCAGCAGCCCGGGGAGGACAGGGAAAACTAGCGTGGGCTCTGGGGCCAACGTCCTGACTTTC
few,TRBV29-1,TRBJ2-5,.,CSVVVGGTQYF,TGCAGCGTTGTAGTAGGAGGGACCCAGTACTTC
many,TRBV7-8,TRBJ2-1,TRBD2,CASSLALPSGIVYNEQFF,TGTGCCAGCAGCTTAGCGCTCCCTAGCGGGATAGTTTACAATGAGCAGTTCTTC
.,TRBV18,TRBJ2-3,TRBD1,CASSPLRTGAQADTQYF,TGTGCCAGCTCACCCTTAAGGACAGGGGCTCAGGCAGATACGCAGTATTTT
many,TRBV7-2,TRBJ2-7,TRBD2,CASSPNGAGVWYEQYF,TGTGCCAGCAGCCCCAATGGAGCGGGAGTTTGGTACGAGCAGTACTTC
many,TRBV7-8,TRBJ2-5,.,CASSPTGFPETQYF,TGTGCCAGCAGCCCAACAGGGTTTCCAGAGACCCAGTACTTC
few,TRBV5-5,TRBJ2-4,.,CASSLEAGLAKNIQYF,TGTGCCAGCAGCTTGGAAGCAGGATTAGCCAAAAACATTCAGTACTTC
.,TRBV12-3/TRBV12-4,TRBJ2-1,TRBD1,CASRPNRGQEPYNEQFF,TGTGCCAGCAGGCCTAACAGGGGCCAGGAACCCTACAATGAGCAGTTCTTC
many,TRBV12-3/TRBV12-4,TRBJ1-1,TRBD1,CASSLRGLNTEAFF,TGTGCCAGCAGCCTCAGGGGGCTGAACACTGAAGCTTTCTTT
many,TRBV29-1,TRBJ2-1,.,CSVDGSSYNEQFF,TGCAGCGTTGATGGGAGCTCCTACAATGAGCAGTTCTTC
few,TRBV7-9,TRBJ1-2,TRBD1,CASSLSAGTGYGYTF,TGTGCCAGCAGCTTATCCGCCGGGACAGGGTATGGCTACACCTTC
many,TRBV28,TRBJ1-5,.,CASSSPGQRGFNQPQHF,TGTGCCAGCAGTTCCCCGGGGCAGAGGGGGTTCAATCAGCCCCAGCATTTT
few,TRBV5-1,TRBJ2-5,TRBD2,CASSLLSGGIQETQYF,TGCGCCAGCAGCCTACTTAGCGGGGGGATACAAGAGACCCAGTACTTC
few,TRBV20-1,TRBJ2-7,.,CSANSGQYRGEQYF,TGCAGTGCCAATTCGGGGCAGTATAGGGGCGAGCAGTACTTC
many,TRBV12-3/TRBV12-4,TRBJ2-3,.,CASIEVGGLDTQYF,TGTGCCAGCATCGAGGTCGGGGGTCTAGATACGCAGTATTTT
many,TRBV7-2,TRBJ1-2,.,CASRPSLGLNYGYTF,TGTGCCAGCAGACCCAGTCTAGGGTTAAACTATGGCTACACCTTC
.,TRBV6-2/TRBV6-3,TRBJ2-7,.,CASSYPLQRISSYEQYF,TGTGCCAGCAGCTACCCCCTACAGCGTATCAGCTCCTACGAGCAGTACTTC
many,TRBV7-9,TRBJ2-2,TRBD1,CASSSTGTGNTGELFF,TGTGCCAGCAGCTCGACCGGGACAGGGAACACCGGGGAGCTGTTTTTT
once,TRBV20-1,TRBJ2-2,TRBD2,CSARGSSGGSGELFF,TGCAGTGCTCGTGGAAGTAGCGGGGGTTCCGGGGAGCTGTTTTTT
.,TRBV29-1,TRBJ2-3,.,CSVEGQQGLTDTQYF,TGCAGCGTTGAGGGCCAGCAAGGATTGACAGATACGCAGTATTTT
many,TRBV20-1,TRBJ2-7,.,CSAYGTVSYEQYF,TGCAGTGCTTACGGGACGGTGTCCTACGAGCAGTACTTC